These T cell receptor beta chains were read from a single sample in a study of blood T cell repertoires in COVID-19. Using immunoSEQ multiplex PCR, the repertoire was profiled, and TCRdb retains in-frame clones only, with some absent. Of more than 85,000 clones listed, 87% are singletons. The sample comprised peripheral blood. The receptors here all came from a man aged 45-65 years with active COVID-19. CDR3s include the opening cysteine and the closing phenylalanine or tryptophan. The order of the fields is CDR3 length, V gene, clone size, D gene, J gene, CDR3 protein, CDR3 DNA. A D gene is named only where the DNA matches it firmly. Not all rows give a size; the values are once, few, many and, for expanded clones, a class.

len: 14; v_gene: TRBV10-3; abundance: .; d_gene: TRBD1; j_gene: TRBJ1-1; CDR3aa: CAISGTGVNGEAFF; CDR3nt: TGTGCCATCAGTGGGACAGGCGTGAACGGTGAAGCTTTCTTT
len: 16; v_gene: TRBV3-1/TRBV3-2; abundance: .; d_gene: .; j_gene: TRBJ2-2; CDR3aa: CASSQDLRDSPGELFF; CDR3nt: TGTGCCAGCAGCCAAGATCTCAGGGATTCCCCCGGGGAGCTGTTTTTT
len: 14; v_gene: TRBV6-5; abundance: .; d_gene: .; j_gene: TRBJ1-5; CDR3aa: CASSLQGSHQPQHF; CDR3nt: TGTGCCAGCAGTCTACAGGGATCCCATCAGCCCCAGCATTTT
len: 13; v_gene: TRBV24-1; abundance: .; d_gene: .; j_gene: TRBJ2-1; CDR3aa: CATSREPNNEQFF; CDR3nt: TGTGCCACCAGCCGAGAGCCAAACAATGAGCAGTTCTTC
len: 15; v_gene: TRBV6-5; abundance: .; d_gene: .; j_gene: TRBJ2-3; CDR3aa: CASRDPGTTTDTQYF; CDR3nt: TGTGCCAGCAGGGATCCCGGGACAACGACAGATACGCAGTATTTT
len: 13; v_gene: TRBV18; abundance: .; d_gene: .; j_gene: TRBJ1-1; CDR3aa: CASSTLRETEAFF; CDR3nt: TGTGCCAGCTCAACCCTCCGGGAGACTGAAGCTTTCTTT
len: 15; v_gene: TRBV11-2; abundance: once; d_gene: .; j_gene: TRBJ2-7; CDR3aa: CASSSITGSLYEQYF; CDR3nt: TGTGCCAGCAGCTCGATTACGGGGAGCCTCTACGAGCAGTACTTC
len: 13; v_gene: TRBV5-5; abundance: .; d_gene: .; j_gene: TRBJ1-2; CDR3aa: CASSRWEGYGYTF; CDR3nt: TGTGCCAGCAGTCGATGGGAGGGGTATGGCTACACCTTC
len: 16; v_gene: TRBV5-4; abundance: .; d_gene: TRBD2; j_gene: TRBJ2-2; CDR3aa: CASSSLAGGVTGELFF; CDR3nt: TGTGCCAGCAGCTCACTAGCGGGGGGGGTCACCGGGGAGCTGTTTTTT
len: 16; v_gene: TRBV27; abundance: .; d_gene: TRBD2; j_gene: TRBJ2-3; CDR3aa: CASSPGLAPYTDTQYF; CDR3nt: TGTGCCAGCAGTCCGGGACTAGCCCCTTACACAGATACGCAGTATTTT
len: 16; v_gene: TRBV5-6; abundance: .; d_gene: .; j_gene: TRBJ1-2; CDR3aa: CASSLDPHQGHYGYTF; CDR3nt: TGTGCCAGCAGCTTGGATCCCCACCAGGGCCACTATGGCTACACCTTC
len: 14; v_gene: TRBV7-2; abundance: .; d_gene: .; j_gene: TRBJ1-1; CDR3aa: CASSLVVEPSQAFF; CDR3nt: TGTGCCAGCAGCTTAGTAGTAGAGCCATCTCAAGCTTTCTTT
len: 14; v_gene: TRBV19; abundance: .; d_gene: TRBD1; j_gene: TRBJ1-4; CDR3aa: CASSMTGTNEKLFF; CDR3nt: TGTGCCAGTAGTATGACAGGGACTAATGAAAAACTGTTTTTT
len: 14; v_gene: TRBV11-1; abundance: .; d_gene: .; j_gene: TRBJ1-1; CDR3aa: CASSPQGGNTEAFF; CDR3nt: TGTGCCAGCAGCCCTCAGGGAGGGAACACTGAAGCTTTCTTT
len: 13; v_gene: TRBV6-5; abundance: .; d_gene: .; j_gene: TRBJ2-3; CDR3aa: CASSRGRKDTQYF; CDR3nt: TGTGCCAGCAGTAGGGGTCGGAAGGATACGCAGTATTTT
len: 12; v_gene: TRBV2; abundance: .; d_gene: .; j_gene: TRBJ1-1; CDR3aa: CASRRVNTEAFF; CDR3nt: TGTGCCAGCCGTCGGGTGAACACTGAAGCTTTCTTT
len: 13; v_gene: TRBV5-4; abundance: .; d_gene: .; j_gene: TRBJ2-7; CDR3aa: CASSLSSIGEQYF; CDR3nt: TGTGCCAGCAGCTTGTCGAGTATCGGCGAGCAGTACTTC
len: 15; v_gene: TRBV7-6; abundance: .; d_gene: TRBD1; j_gene: TRBJ1-1; CDR3aa: CASSQVTGNRPGAFF; CDR3nt: TGTGCCAGCAGCCAAGTGACAGGGAACCGCCCTGGGGCTTTCTTT
len: 11; v_gene: TRBV30; abundance: .; d_gene: TRBD1; j_gene: TRBJ2-7; CDR3aa: CAWDRGYEQYF; CDR3nt: TGTGCCTGGGACAGGGGGTACGAGCAGTACTTC
len: 17; v_gene: TRBV7-2; abundance: .; d_gene: TRBD2; j_gene: TRBJ2-1; CDR3aa: CASSLGSTSGGQGRKFF; CDR3nt: TGTGCCAGCAGCTTAGGATCGACTAGCGGGGGCCAGGGGCGGAAGTTCTTC
len: 15; v_gene: TRBV25-1; abundance: .; d_gene: .; j_gene: TRBJ2-2; CDR3aa: CASSEFALNTGELFF; CDR3nt: TGTGCCAGCAGTGAATTTGCGCTGAACACCGGGGAGCTGTTTTTT
len: 15; v_gene: TRBV7-6; abundance: .; d_gene: .; j_gene: TRBJ1-4; CDR3aa: CASSLGGSAYEKLFF; CDR3nt: TGTGCCAGCAGCTTAGGCGGGTCGGCTTACGAAAAACTGTTTTTT
len: 14; v_gene: TRBV30; abundance: .; d_gene: .; j_gene: TRBJ1-2; CDR3aa: CAWSPGGVRGGYTF; CDR3nt: TGTGCCTGGTCCCCGGGGGGGGTTAGAGGTGGCTACACCTTC
len: 15; v_gene: TRBV5-5; abundance: .; d_gene: TRBD2; j_gene: TRBJ2-7; CDR3aa: CASSFSGTSGYEQYF; CDR3nt: TGTGCCAGCAGCTTCTCCGGGACTAGCGGCTACGAGCAGTACTTC
len: 14; v_gene: TRBV5-5; abundance: .; d_gene: .; j_gene: TRBJ2-7; CDR3aa: CASSRPDSPAEQYF; CDR3nt: TGTGCCAGCAGCCGTCCTGACAGCCCCGCCGAGCAGTACTTC
len: 19; v_gene: TRBV12-5; abundance: few; d_gene: .; j_gene: TRBJ2-2; CDR3aa: CASGLDLHGFDRWTGELFF; CDR3nt: TGTGCTAGTGGTTTGGATCTCCATGGTTTCGATAGATGGACCGGGGAGCTGTTTTTT
len: 14; v_gene: TRBV5-4; abundance: .; d_gene: .; j_gene: TRBJ1-2; CDR3aa: CASKGRDSGYGYTF; CDR3nt: TGTGCCAGCAAGGGCAGGGACTCAGGCTATGGCTACACCTTC
len: 12; v_gene: TRBV6-5; abundance: .; d_gene: .; j_gene: TRBJ2-3; CDR3aa: CASSSLTDTQYF; CDR3nt: TGTGCCAGCAGTTCCTTAACAGATACGCAGTATTTT